This T cell receptor (beta chain) was captured in a study of cytomegalovirus exposure and HLA in healthy donors. Overall study findings and caveats: Later on, an analysis showed TCR association rates differing by HLA locus, with DRB1 the most and HLA-C the fewest. Most TCR beta V segments were productive about 90% or about 30% of the time in an earlier analysis. Clonal expansion, a later analysis showed, was greater in HLA-associated TCR beta chains than in equally common others.

V was pared by 3 bases and J by 7 bases, with 3 bases between. The CDR3 runs to 9 residues. Germline values: CDR1 DFQATT, CDR2 SNEGSKA (reference sequence). Notes on this clone: Its antigen is not identified.

PCR amplification relied on 60 Vbeta primers (plus 13 Jbeta primers). Some clones are missing from TCRdb's copy, which holds only in-frame ones; the method was immunoSEQ multiplex PCR. The table includes under 200,000 clones, around 76% detected once. The TCR was taken from a middle-aged man in good health and CMV-seronegative. Sequenced input: PBMCs. The chain carries TRBV20-1 and TRBJ1-2; D is unresolved. The DNA of the CDR3 is TGCAGTGCTAGGAGTGGCTACACCTTC. It codes for CSARSGYTF.